The 32 T cell receptor beta chains below were found in one sample sequenced in a study of T cell responses to AZD1222 COVID-19 vaccine. The table came from immunoSEQ multiplex PCR; TCRdb's copy has only in-frame clones and leaves some out. Of approximately 120,000 clones listed, about 87% were seen once; the top ten hold 10%. The sequences come from peripheral blood, collected on day 0 of AZD1222 vaccination. The receptors stem from an adult in good health.

The genes are TRBV6-6 and TRBJ2-5; 9 bases fit TRBD1. CDR1 is MNHNY, CDR2 SVGAGI, per germline (reference sequence). Trimming removed 2 bases from V and 5 bases from J; junction bases left unmatched: 6. The CDR3 has 15 amino acids. CDR3: CASSYPQGAGETQYF. The DNA for the CDR3 is TGTGCCAGCAGTTACCCACAGGGGGCGGGGGAGACCCAGTACTTC.

The CDR3 bases are TGTGCCAGCAGCGTAGGGGCGGGAGAGTACGAGCAGTACTTC. Amino acids: CASSVGAGEYEQYF. The chain recombines TRBV9 with TRBJ2-7; 7 bases fit TRBD2. Germline V gene data show CDR1 as SGDLS and CDR2 as YYNGEE. The junction had 4 bases not matched to a gene; V was cut back by 0 bases and J by 4 bases. The length of the CDR3 is 14 residues.

This chain joins TRBV19 and TRBJ2-2, with 7 bases fitting TRBD2. Germline-derived CDR1 and CDR2 are LNHDA and SQIVND (reference sequence). This CDR3 is built from 15 residues. The ends lost 5 bases at V and 0 bases at J; junction bases unmatched: 3. The CDR3 spells CASSLLAANTGELFF. The DNA of the CDR3 is TGTGCCAGTAGTCTTCTAGCGGCGAACACCGGGGAGCTGTTTTTT.

The rearrangement links TRBV28 to TRBJ2-7; 7 bases are shared with TRBD1. The CDR3 spans 15 residues. Per germline, CDR1 MDHEN and CDR2 SYDVKM. Trimming cost V 1 base and J 3 bases; bases outside gene matches: 6. In DNA form, the CDR3 reads TGTGCCAGCAGTTTATATGGATCAGGGGGCTACGAGCAGTACTTC. Translation gives CASSLYGSGGYEQYF.

The rearrangement joins TRBV6-1 to TRBJ1-6; TRBD1 matches at 7 bases. Germline CDR1 reads MNHNS; CDR2 reads SASEGT. The CDR3 runs 18 residues. The V segment lost 2 bases and the J segment 9 bases; nucleotides outside the gene matches: 16. CDR3 DNA: TGTGCCAGCAGTGAAAAAAGGACGCTGGGACAGATGTTTTCACCCCTCCACTTT. Amino acid sequence: CASSEKRTLGQMFSPLHF.

The chain couples TRBV29-1 to TRBJ2-1; a weak D match, TRBD1 (6 bases). Trimming cost V 7 bases and J 14 bases, with 18 bases left between them. Germline V gene sequence: CDR1 SQVTM, CDR2 ANQGSEA. This CDR3 has 11 residues. The CDR3 region is CSALLTGEEFF. CDR3 coding DNA: TGCAGCGCCTTACTGACAGGAGAGGAGTTCTTC.

The chain couples TRBV4-3 to TRBJ2-4; perhaps D is TRBD1 or TRBD2 (6 bases each). The CDR3 loop spans 18 amino acids. Germline lookup yields CDR1 LGHNA and CDR2 YSLEER. Trimming stripped 3 bases from V and 2 bases from J, with 20 bases between. Written as DNA, the CDR3 is TGCGCCAGCAGCCATGCCCGAGGGGGGATCGAATCCAAAAACATTCAGTACTTC. This translates into CASSHARGGIESKNIQYF.

The chain has TRBV5-1 and TRBJ2-5; 8 bases fit TRBD2. Germline CDR1 and CDR2: SGHRS and YFSETQ. The CDR3 spans 14 residues. J lost 1 base, V lost 2 bases, and 1 base had no gene match. CDR3 DNA: TGCGCCAGCAGCTTTAGCGGGGCCCAAGAGACCCAGTACTTC. Translating gives CASSFSGAQETQYF.

This chain uses TRBV4-1 with TRBJ1-2, with D unclear. This CDR3 comprises 12 residues. Germline V gives CDR1 MGHRA, CDR2 YSYEKL. Trimming pared 1 base from V and 3 bases from J, leaving 3 bases between. CDR3 sequence reads: CASSQVDYGYTF. The DNA for the CDR3 is TGCGCCAGCAGCCAAGTGGACTATGGCTACACCTTC.

This clone has just a few counts. The rearrangement joins TRBV30 to TRBJ2-1; D not resolved. Germline V gene sequence: CDR1 GTSNPN, CDR2 SVGIG (reference sequence). V lost 1 base to trimming and J lost 7 bases, with 11 bases between them. The CDR3 spans 13 residues. The CDR3 DNA reads TGTGCCTGGAGTGAGTGGCAGTTGAATGAGCAGTTCTTC. Amino acid sequence: CAWSEWQLNEQFF.

The chain couples TRBV5-1 to TRBJ2-5, with D perhaps TRBD2 (6 bases). Germline CDR1 SGHRS, CDR2 YFSETQ. V was shortened by 4 bases and J by 2 bases, with 15 bases between the two germline ends. The CDR3 is 15 residues long. The CDR3 region is CASSGGTAGQETQYF. The CDR3 coding sequence is TGCGCCAGCAGCGGCGGGACTGCGGGTCAAGAGACCCAGTACTTC.

This clone occurred once. This chain connects TRBV7-3 to TRBJ1-2, with unresolved D. The CDR3 totals 14 residues. Germline loops: CDR1 SGHTA, CDR2 FQGTGA. Trimming stripped 5 bases from V and 8 bases from J, with 18 bases between. CDR3 sequence: CASSPGPGIQGYTF. DNA of the CDR3: TGTGCCAGCAGCCCCGGCCCGGGGATCCAGGGCTACACCTTC.

The chain is built from TRBV30 and TRBJ2-4; 9 bases fit TRBD1. This CDR3 spans 12 amino acids. V was clipped by 5 bases and J by 15 bases; unmatched bases: 11. Germline V gene data show CDR1 as GTSNPN and CDR2 as SVGIG (reference sequence). The CDR3 DNA reads as TGTGCCTGGGGTGGGACAGGGATGGGCCTGTACTTC. It translates to CAWGGTGMGLYF.

This chain joins TRBV19 and TRBJ1-5, with D unclear. V lost 3 bases, J lost 7 bases, and 7 bases lay in between. This CDR3 is built from 12 residues. From germline, CDR1 is LNHDA and CDR2 SQIVND (reference sequence). The chain's CDR3 is CASSIPGQPQHF. CDR3 nucleotides: TGTGCCAGTAGTATCCCGGGACAGCCCCAGCATTTT.

This sequence joins TRBV9 and TRBJ1-2; TRBD1 is a possible D gene (5 bases). CDR3 length: 18 amino acids. CDR1 is SGDLS and CDR2 is YYNGEE in the germline V gene. The ends were cut back, 3 bases at V and 0 bases at J, with 21 bases in the middle. CDR3 in DNA: TGTGCCAGCAGCGCCGCGGAGGGGTGGGGGATCCCTAACTATGGCTACACCTTC. It codes for CASSAAEGWGIPNYGYTF.

The rearrangement joins TRBV3-1 (or the pseudogene TRBV3-2) to TRBJ2-1; tentatively, D is TRBD2 (6 bases). Per germline, CDR1 LGHDT and CDR2 YNNKEL (reference sequence). CDR3 length: 15 residues. With 6 bases removed from V and 2 bases from J, the gap between germline ends came to 14 bases. The CDR3 DNA follows: TGTGCCAGCAGGCGCGTGGGGGGTACCTACAATGAGCAGTTCTTC. The encoded protein is CASRRVGGTYNEQFF.

The chain recombines TRBV27 with TRBJ2-7; D unclear. The CDR3 has 13 amino acids. Germline CDR1 is MNHEY and CDR2 is SMNVEV (reference sequence). With 5 bases removed from V and 0 bases from J, the gap between germline ends came to 8 bases. This CDR3 reads CASSERVSYEQYF. For the CDR3, the DNA is TGTGCCAGCAGTGAACGAGTCTCCTACGAGCAGTACTTC.

The chain joins TRBV19 to TRBJ2-6; D is unclear. In germline, CDR1 is LNHDA, CDR2 SQIVND (reference sequence). The V end was cut by 3 bases, the J end by 4 bases, with 1 base between. The CDR3 is made up of 12 amino acids. In DNA form, the CDR3 reads TGTGCCAGTAGTATGGGGGCCAACGTCCTGACTTTC. Amino acid sequence: CASSMGANVLTF.

The genes are TRBV7-3 and TRBJ2-2; TRBD1 might be the D (6 bases). Trimming stripped 5 bases from V and 4 bases from J, with 14 bases between. The CDR3 is 15 residues long. Germline-derived CDR1 and CDR2 are SGHTA and FQGTGA. CDR3: CASSIQGTGTGELFF. CDR3 DNA: TGTGCCAGCAGCATACAGGGCACGGGCACCGGGGAGCTGTTTTTT.

V usage is TRBV2 and J usage is TRBJ1-6; 8 bases are a match to TRBD1. The CDR3 spans 14 residues. After removal of 3 bases from V and 10 bases from J, the junction contained 5 bases not matched to a gene. From germline, CDR1 is SNHLY and CDR2 FYNNEI. The CDR3 sequence is CASSEDRVPSPLHF. The CDR3, as DNA: TGTGCCAGCAGTGAGGACAGGGTTCCGTCACCCCTCCACTTT.

The CDR3 DNA reads as TGTGCCAGCAGCCTCACAGGGGGCAGATACGAGCAGTACTTC. Protein: CASSLTGGRYEQYF. V and J are TRBV7-2 and TRBJ2-7, with 9 bases that match TRBD1. The ends lost 5 bases at V and 4 bases at J; junction bases unmatched: 6. The CDR3 length is 14 residues. Germline V lookup: CDR1 SGHTA, CDR2 FQGNSA.

The sample holds a few counts of this clone. The chain recombines TRBV29-1 with TRBJ2-7, with D possibly being TRBD1 or TRBD2 (5 bases each). Germline V gene sequence: CDR1 SQVTM, CDR2 ANQGSEA. The CDR3 is 14 amino acids. Trimming pared 3 bases from V and 2 bases from J, leaving 14 bases between. CDR3 coding DNA: TGCAGCGTTGACGTGGGGACGGCGGCCTACGAGCAGTACTTC. Translating it yields CSVDVGTAAYEQYF.

This clone appeared once. The chain employs TRBV5-1 and TRBJ2-3, with 9 bases fitting TRBD2. After removal of 4 bases from V and 2 bases from J, the junction contained 2 bases not matched to a gene. Germline assignment: CDR1 SGHRS and CDR2 YFSETQ. This CDR3 has 14 amino acids. The CDR3 coding sequence is TGCGCCAGCAGCCAGGGACTAGCCACAGATACGCAGTATTTT. As protein: CASSQGLATDTQYF.

A single count supports this clone. V gene TRBV27 combines with J gene TRBJ1-5; 11 nucleotides align to TRBD1. V lost 6 bases to trimming and J lost 5 bases; unmatched junction nucleotides: 3. Germline loops: CDR1 MNHEY, CDR2 SMNVEV (reference sequence). This CDR3 contains 14 residues. The CDR3 DNA is TGTGCCAGCAGCCCGGGACAGGGGGATCAGCCCCAGCATTTT. Its protein product is CASSPGQGDQPQHF.

CDR3 coding DNA: TGCGCCAGCAGCTTTCAAGCGGGAGGGCCTGTCACCGGGGAGCTGTTTTTT. This translates into CASSFQAGGPVTGELFF. This sequence joins TRBV5-1 and TRBJ2-2; 10 bases align to TRBD2. Per germline, CDR1 SGHRS and CDR2 YFSETQ. This CDR3 has 17 amino acids. Germline trimming cut 2 bases from V and 4 bases from J; bases unmatched to any gene: 8.

The gene calls are TRBV5-6 and TRBJ2-5; 7 bases are a match to TRBD1. V dropped 0 bases and J dropped 5; count of bases not matched to a gene: 10. Germline values: CDR1 SGHDT, CDR2 YYEEEE. The CDR3 is 16 residues long. CDR3 amino acids: CASSLGGQARGETQYF. CDR3 bases: TGTGCCAGCAGCTTGGGAGGACAGGCACGAGGGGAGACCCAGTACTTC.

This sequence joins TRBV30 and TRBJ2-5, with D perhaps matching TRBD2 (6 bases). The V and J ends lost 1 base and 5 bases respectively, with 14 bases between them. Germline loops: CDR1 GTSNPN, CDR2 SVGIG (reference sequence). CDR3 length equals 14 residues. The chain's CDR3 is CAWSEGRRVETQYF. DNA of the CDR3: TGTGCCTGGAGTGAGGGGAGGCGGGTGGAGACCCAGTACTTC.

The chain has TRBV5-1 and TRBJ2-3; TRBD2 matches 8 bases. Germline V gene data show CDR1 as SGHRS and CDR2 as YFSETQ. Trimming cost V 4 bases and J 6 bases; bases outside gene matches: 7. The CDR3 loop spans 14 amino acids. The CDR3 region has the DNA TGCGCCAGCAGCCCACTAGCGGCGGGGGATACGCAGTATTTT. The encoded protein is CASSPLAAGDTQYF.

This clone was detected a few times. This chain joins TRBV5-1 and TRBJ1-2; 8 bases align to TRBD1. This CDR3 is 15 amino acids long. Germline CDR1 and CDR2: SGHRS and YFSETQ. Trimming at V came to 4 bases and at J to 6 bases, leaving 11 bases not matched to a gene. The DNA for the CDR3 is TGCGCCAGCAGCCTCGGGACAGGACTGTCGGATGGCTACACCTTC. Protein sequence: CASSLGTGLSDGYTF.

The CDR3 DNA reads as TGCGCCAGCAGCTCGGGACTAGCTGAAGGGAATGAGCAGTTCTTC. It encodes CASSSGLAEGNEQFF. The chain employs TRBV5-1 and TRBJ2-1; 9 bases are shared with TRBD2. Germline values: CDR1 SGHRS, CDR2 YFSETQ. Trimming took 3 bases from V and 7 from J; bases not matched to a gene: 8. The CDR3 length is 15 residues.

This chain links TRBV7-8 with TRBJ1-3; a possible D gene is TRBD1 (5 bases). Germline loops: CDR1 SGHVS, CDR2 FQNEAQ. The CDR3 covers 14 residues. V shed 6 bases and J shed 0 bases, with 9 bases lying between them. CDR3 DNA: TGTGCCAGCAGGGGGCTCCCCTCTGGAAACACCATATATTTT. It translates to CASRGLPSGNTIYF.

V gene TRBV19 combines with J gene TRBJ2-2, with TRBD1 as a possible D gene (6 bases). V was shortened by 6 bases and J by 0 bases, with 11 bases between the two germline ends. CDR3 length equals 15 residues. CDR1 is LNHDA and CDR2 is SQIVND in the germline V gene (reference sequence). CDR3 coding DNA: TGTGCCAGTAGGAGACAGGTCGCGAACACCGGGGAGCTGTTTTTT. Encoded protein: CASRRQVANTGELFF.